This T cell receptor (beta chain) was captured by sequencing in a study of somatic mutations in cytotoxic T cells in rheumatoid arthritis. Study-level background: Flow cytometry sorted some V beta antibody-stained T-cell populations to nearly 100% purity, V beta1+ cells among them being sequenced for TCRB.

A word on this clone: Antigen specificity is unknown.

Positive magnetic bead selection was used to isolate CD4+ and CD8+ cells; purity was checked by flow cytometry. General observations from the study: In rheumatoid arthritis patients, unlike healthy controls, CD8+ clonality rose with age.

Libraries were prepared by immunoSEQ multiplex PCR; TCRdb keeps only in-frame clonotypes and omits some of them. Of 13,000 to 15,000 clones listed, approximately 80% are singletons. The trim removed 5 bases at V and 5 bases at J, leaving 7 bases unmatched. The germline CDR1 and CDR2 sequences are LGHNA and YNFKEQ. The CDR3 loop spans 16 amino acids. Sequencing input: CD8+ T cells sorted from blood. This sequence was found in an adult with rheumatoid arthritis. J is TRBJ2-5 and V is TRBV4-2; 14 nucleotides agree with TRBD2. CDR3 in DNA: TGTGCCAGCAGCGACCGACTAGCGGGGGGGCTGGAGACCCAGTACTTC. Its translation: CASSDRLAGGLETQYF.